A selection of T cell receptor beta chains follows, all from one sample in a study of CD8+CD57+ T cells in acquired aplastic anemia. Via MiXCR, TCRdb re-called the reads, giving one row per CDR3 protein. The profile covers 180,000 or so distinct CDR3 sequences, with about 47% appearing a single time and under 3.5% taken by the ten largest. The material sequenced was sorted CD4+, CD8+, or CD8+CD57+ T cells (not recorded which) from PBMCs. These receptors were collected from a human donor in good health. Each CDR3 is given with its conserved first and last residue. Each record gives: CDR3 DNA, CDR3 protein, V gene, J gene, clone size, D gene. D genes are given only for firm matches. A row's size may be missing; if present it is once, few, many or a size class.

TGTGCCTTGCCAAGGGGTTCACCCCTCCACTTT	CALPRGSPLHF	TRBV19	TRBJ1-6	NA	NA
TGTGCCATCAGTGAAAGGCAGGGGCAGTATTTT	CAISERQGQYF	TRBV10-3	TRBJ2-3	NA	NA
TGTGCCAGCAGAAGGACAGGGGCCGAGCAGTACTTC	CASRRTGAEQYF	TRBV27	TRBJ2-7	few	TRBD1
TGTGCCAGCAGTGGGTTATGGGCTAGCGGGAGTGAGACCCAGTACTTC	CASSGLWASGSETQYF	TRBV2	TRBJ2-5	many	TRBD2
TGTGCCAGCAGCCCTCAGGGGGAGCTGTTTTTT	CASSPQGELFF	TRBV7-9	TRBJ2-2	NA	NA
TGTGCCAGCACGGCGGACTACGAGCAGTACTTC	CASTADYEQYF	TRBV7-2	TRBJ2-7	NA	NA
TGTGCCAGCAGCTTTTGGGGGGCGAGGTCACCCCTCCACTTT	CASSFWGARSPLHF	TRBV2	TRBJ1-6	NA	NA
TGTGCCAGCAGTGAAGGGAAACAAGCCTACGAGCAGTACTTC	CASSEGKQAYEQYF	TRBV2	TRBJ2-7	NA	NA
TGCAGTGCTAGAGATCTTCAGACAGGGGACTATGGCTACACCTTC	CSARDLQTGDYGYTF	TRBV20-1	TRBJ1-2	NA	TRBD1
TGTGCCAGTAGTATGGCCGGAAATCAGCCCCAGCATTTT	CASSMAGNQPQHF	TRBV19	TRBJ1-5	many	NA
TGTGCCAGTAGTACAGCCCCGGTCGGCTACACCTTC	CASSTAPVGYTF	TRBV19	TRBJ1-2	many	NA
TGCAGCACCCTGAGCGGGAGTTCATACAATGAGCAGTTCTTC	CSTLSGSSYNEQFF	TRBV20-1	TRBJ2-1	many	TRBD2
TGTGCCAGCAGCTGGGACGGACGTTATGAAAAACTGTTTTTT	CASSWDGRYEKLFF	TRBV7-6	TRBJ1-4	NA	NA
TGTGCCAGCAGCCTCAGAGCCGGGGTAGACACTGAAGCTTTCTTT	CASSLRAGVDTEAFF	TRBV7-6	TRBJ1-1	NA	NA
TGTGCCAGCAGCCCGCGGACAGGGTTTGGGATGAACACTGAAGCTTTCTTT	CASSPRTGFGMNTEAFF	TRBV11-2	TRBJ1-1	many	TRBD1